These T cell receptor beta chains were read from a single sample in a study of blood T cells in healthy people across ages. TCRdb reanalysed the 5' RACE reads using MiXCR and keeps one entry per CDR3 protein. The table lists under 2 million distinct CDR3 sequences, roughly 30% of them singletons. The sequenced sample consisted of blood. All receptors derive from a woman aged 25 to 45 in good health. The CDR3 runs from the conserved cysteine through the conserved F or W. A D gene is named only where the DNA matches it firmly. Some rows mark clone size as missing; the rest say once, few, many or name a class of expanded clone.

d_gene,abundance,j_gene,v_gene,CDR3nt,CDR3aa
TRBD2,few,TRBJ2-1,TRBV20-1,TGCAGTGCTAGAGCTTCCGGTGGTAGCGGGGGTAGCGATGAGCAGTTCTTC,CSARASGGSGGSDEQFF
NA,few,TRBJ2-6,TRBV18,TGTGCCAGCTCACCACGGGAAGGGGCCAACGTCCTGACTTTC,CASSPREGANVLTF
TRBD2,NA,TRBJ2-1,TRBV20-1,TGCAGTTATCGACTAGCGGGAGTTTTCTACAATGAGCAGTTCTTC,CSYRLAGVFYNEQFF
TRBD1,many,TRBJ2-1,TRBV10-3,TGTGCCATCAAAGATTCGGGACAGGGTAGTGATGAGCAGTTCTTC,CAIKDSGQGSDEQFF
NA,few,TRBJ2-5,TRBV13,TGTGCCAGCAGCTCGACCGCGCCCCAGGGAGAGACCCAGTACTTC,CASSSTAPQGETQYF
TRBD2,NA,TRBJ2-5,TRBV4-1,TGCGCCAGCAGCCACGGGACTAGCACCCAAGAGACCCAGTACTTC,CASSHGTSTQETQYF
NA,NA,TRBJ1-6,TRBV12-3/TRBV12-4,TGTGCCAGCAGTTTGGGGGGAAGTACCTATAATTCACCCCTCCACTTT,CASSLGGSTYNSPLHF
NA,few,TRBJ2-7,TRBV20-1,TGCAGTGCTACGCGGACATTTTACGAGCAGTACTTC,CSATRTFYEQYF
TRBD2,few,TRBJ2-2,TRBV3-1,TGTGCCAGCAGCCCACTCCTAGCGGGCACCGGGGAGCTGTTTTTT,CASSPLLAGTGELFF
NA,NA,TRBJ2-2,TRBV6-2/TRBV6-3,TGTGCCAGCAGTTACCCGGAGGGGGCCGTGGTGCTGTTTTTT,CASSYPEGAVVLFF
TRBD2,NA,TRBJ2-1,TRBV20-1,TGCAGTGCTAGGGTTCGGGGACTAGCGGGAAGGAATGAGCAGTTCTTC,CSARVRGLAGRNEQFF
NA,few,TRBJ2-5,TRBV29-1,TGCAGCGTTGAAGAAAGAGTAGTACAAGAGACCCAGTACTTC,CSVEERVVQETQYF
TRBD1,few,TRBJ2-5,TRBV28,TGTGCCAGCAGTTCGCCCGGGACAGCCATTGCAGAGACCCAGTACTTC,CASSSPGTAIAETQYF